What follows are 29 T cell receptor beta chains derived from one specimen sequenced in a study of T cell responses to AZD1222 COVID-19 vaccine. The protocol was immunoSEQ multiplex PCR, while the TCRdb copy is restricted to in-frame clones and leaves out a portion. The sample shows 75,000 to 90,000 clones, 89% of them seen only once. The specimen comprised peripheral blood, sampled on day 0 of AZD1222 vaccination. These receptors came from an adult in good health.

This chain links TRBV19 with TRBJ1-2; 11 bases fit TRBD1. This CDR3 has 17 residues. After removal of 5 bases from V and 3 bases from J, the junction contained 11 bases not matched to a gene. CDR1 and CDR2 from the germline V gene are LNHDA and SQIVND (reference sequence). CDR3 in amino acids: CASSFQGQGVSHYGYTF. The CDR3 DNA follows: TGTGCCAGTAGTTTCCAGGGACAGGGGGTCTCCCACTATGGCTACACCTTC. The entire variable domain, with the rest obtained from reference TRBV19 and TRBJ1-2, is as follows: DGGITQSPKYLFRKEGQNVTLSCEQNLNHDAMYWYRQDPGQGLRLIYYSQIVNDFQKGDIAEGYSVSREKKESFPLTVTSAQKNPTAFYLCASSFQGQGVSHYGYTFGSGTRLTVV.

The chain employs TRBV28 and TRBJ2-7; 10 bases line up with TRBD1. The germline CDR1 and CDR2 sequences are MDHEN and SYDVKM. The trim removed 6 bases at V and 3 bases at J, leaving 8 bases unmatched. This CDR3 spans 15 amino acids. CDR3 protein: CASREGTGAFYEQYF. In DNA form, the CDR3 reads TGTGCCAGCAGGGAAGGGACAGGGGCCTTCTACGAGCAGTACTTC.

CDR3 sequence reads: CASSSTAGTGYF. CDR3 DNA: TGCGCCAGCAGCTCGACCGCCGGGACAGGGTACTTC. V and J are TRBV5-1 and TRBJ2-7; 8 positions match TRBD1. V trimming: 3 bases; J trimming: 12 bases; junction bases outside the gene matches: 8. CDR3 length: 12 residues. Germline loops: CDR1 SGHRS, CDR2 YFSETQ.

This chain uses TRBV3-1 (or the pseudogene TRBV3-2) with TRBJ2-1, with 12 bases matching TRBD2. Looked up from germline, CDR1 is LGHDT and CDR2 is YNNKEL (reference sequence). J was trimmed by 8 bases and V by 4 bases; bases with no gene match: 9. The CDR3 loop spans 16 amino acids. The chain's CDR3 is CASSRRLAGETDEQFF. The CDR3 DNA sequence: TGTGCCAGCAGCCGCAGACTAGCGGGAGAGACCGATGAGCAGTTCTTC.

The V gene is TRBV6-4, the J gene TRBJ1-5; D not resolved. The V gene's germline CDR1 is MRHNA and CDR2 SNTAGT. V lost 7 bases and J lost 11, with 21 bases in between. The CDR3 contains 14 residues. In DNA form, the CDR3 reads TGTGCCAGCATTCTGGTGGACCCTGCTATGGCCCAGCATTTT. This sequence encodes CASILVDPAMAQHF.

The V and J genes are TRBV6-1 and TRBJ1-6; maybe TRBD1 (5 bases). The V gene lost 7 bases and the J gene lost 4 bases, with 11 bases spanning the gap. The CDR3 has 14 amino acids. Germline assignment: CDR1 MNHNS and CDR2 SASEGT. The CDR3 region is CASTGGGYNSPLHF. The DNA of the CDR3 is TGTGCCAGCACTGGGGGTGGATATAATTCACCCCTCCACTTT.

This sequence joins TRBV7-9 and TRBJ2-3, with D maybe TRBD2 (7 bases). The V gene lost 11 bases and the J gene lost 4 bases, with 19 bases spanning the gap. CDR1 and CDR2 from the germline V gene are SEHNR and FQNEAQ (reference sequence). The CDR3 is 14 amino acids. The CDR3 loop is CAGTTGGWADTQYF. In DNA form, the CDR3 reads TGTGCCGGTACCACGGGGGGCTGGGCAGATACGCAGTATTTT.

This clone was found a few times. The chain employs TRBV5-6 and TRBJ2-7, with 8 bases aligning to TRBD1. Trimming cost V 6 bases and J 2 bases; bases outside gene matches: 7. The CDR3 runs 14 residues. Germline V gives CDR1 SGHDT, CDR2 YYEEEE. The CDR3 spells CASTRDRLTYEQYF. In DNA, the CDR3 is TGTGCCAGCACCAGGGACAGGCTGACCTACGAGCAGTACTTC.

This chain links TRBV4-2 with TRBJ2-5; 10 nucleotides align to TRBD1. Germline CDR1 reads LGHNA; CDR2 reads YNFKEQ. The V gene end was trimmed by 1 base and the J gene end by 5 bases; junction bases not matched to a gene: 4. This CDR3 has 15 amino acids. In DNA, the CDR3 is TGTGCCAGCAGCCAAGTAGGGACAGGGGACGAGACCCAGTACTTC. Residues: CASSQVGTGDETQYF.

This chain uses TRBV6-1 with TRBJ1-1, with 12 bases aligning to TRBD1. The length of the CDR3 is 19 residues. With V trimmed by 3 bases and J by 4 bases, 15 bases remained unmatched. Germline-derived CDR1 and CDR2 are MNHNS and SASEGT. This chain's CDR3 is CASSDPGTGGVGGVTEAFF. CDR3 DNA: TGTGCCAGCAGTGACCCCGGGACAGGGGGCGTGGGTGGTGTCACTGAAGCTTTCTTT.

The V and J genes are TRBV29-1 and TRBJ1-3; D is ambiguous. V dropped 6 bases and J dropped 0 bases, with 12 bases sitting between them. From germline, CDR1 is SQVTM and CDR2 ANQGSEA. This CDR3 contains 14 residues. The chain's CDR3 is CSVGDGNSGNTIYF. CDR3 DNA sequence: TGCAGCGTCGGAGACGGCAACTCTGGAAACACCATATATTTT.

The chain joins TRBV6-2 or TRBV6-3 to TRBJ1-6; a weak D match, TRBD1 (6 bases). The CDR3 contains 16 residues. Germline CDR1 reads MNHEY; CDR2 reads SVGEGT. The ends were cut back, 4 bases at V and 9 bases at J, with 19 bases in the middle. The CDR3: CASSLPVGGGSSPLHF. In DNA, the CDR3 is TGTGCCAGCAGTTTACCGGTCGGGGGCGGAAGTTCACCCCTCCACTTT.

The rearrangement joins TRBV7-8 to TRBJ1-1; D is unresolved. This CDR3 has 15 residues. The ends were cut back, 1 base at V and 4 bases at J, with 13 bases in the middle. Germline V gene sequence: CDR1 SGHVS, CDR2 FQNEAQ. The CDR3 here is CASSLDLVGSTEAFF. The CDR3 nucleotides are TGTGCCAGCAGCTTAGACCTGGTAGGGAGCACTGAAGCTTTCTTT.

The V and J genes are TRBV11-2 and TRBJ2-5, with TRBD1 matching over 8 bases. CDR3 length equals 14 residues. Germline CDR1 and CDR2: SGHAT and FQNNGV. The ends lost 5 bases at V and 5 bases at J; junction bases unmatched: 7. CDR3 loop: CASSPTGGWETQYF. The CDR3 DNA is TGTGCCAGCAGCCCAACAGGGGGATGGGAGACCCAGTACTTC.

J is TRBJ1-1 and V is TRBV12-3 or TRBV12-4; 7 nucleotides agree with TRBD1. The CDR3 is made up of 13 amino acids. Trimming cost V 6 bases and J 3 bases; bases outside gene matches: 4. In DNA form, the CDR3 reads TGTGCCAGCAGACAAACAGGGGACACTGAAGCTTTCTTT. It yields the protein CASRQTGDTEAFF.

The rearrangement joins TRBV30 to TRBJ1-2, with D unresolved. From germline, CDR1 is GTSNPN and CDR2 SVGIG (reference sequence). V was trimmed by 5 bases and J by 4 bases, leaving 23 bases between them. The CDR3 contains 16 residues. The CDR3 nucleotides are TGTGCCTGGCTAAGGGTCTACTCAACACGGGGCTATGGCTACACCTTC. Translation gives CAWLRVYSTRGYGYTF.

V gene TRBV30 combines with J gene TRBJ1-2, with 12 bases fitting TRBD1. The germline V gene has CDR1 GTSNPN and CDR2 SVGIG (reference sequence). With 8 bases clipped from V and 6 bases from J, the junction kept 22 bases outside the gene matches. The CDR3 is made up of 18 amino acids. The CDR3 DNA reads TGTGCCCACGGAGTTAGAGGGACAGGGGGCAGACTTCATCATGGCTACACCTTC. It encodes CAHGVRGTGGRLHHGYTF.

This chain joins TRBV4-3 and TRBJ2-7; 7 bases map to TRBD1. CDR3 length equals 16 residues. Unmatched junction bases numbered 9, after V lost 4 bases and J lost 0 bases. Germline V gene lookup returns CDR1 LGHNA and CDR2 YSLEER. DNA for the CDR3: TGCGCCAGCAGCCGTGATCCCGGGACAGCCTCCTACGAGCAGTACTTC. It encodes CASSRDPGTASYEQYF.

This clone was seen once. This rearrangement joins TRBV7-8 to TRBJ2-7; the match to TRBD1 covers 9 bases. This CDR3 comprises 17 residues. Germline CDR1 is SGHVS and CDR2 is FQNEAQ. The V gene end was trimmed by 1 base and the J gene end by 5 bases; junction bases not matched to a gene: 12. Written as DNA, the CDR3 is TGTGCCAGCAGCTTAGTGTTACGGACAGGGGAAAGACACGAGCAGTACTTC. Its translation: CASSLVLRTGERHEQYF.

The chain uses TRBV7-2 and TRBJ2-1; D tentatively reads TRBD1 or TRBD2 (6 bases each). This CDR3 is built from 16 residues. Germline CDR1 is SGHTA and CDR2 is FQGNSA. V lost 1 base and J lost 0, with 10 bases in between. CDR3 nucleotides: TGTGCCAGCAGCTTAGTTTCGGGGGCCTCCTACAATGAGCAGTTCTTC. This gives the protein CASSLVSGASYNEQFF.

This sequence joins TRBV3-1 (or the pseudogene TRBV3-2) and TRBJ2-7; 12 bases map to TRBD2. V was clipped by 4 bases and J by 5 bases; unmatched bases: 6. Looked up from germline, CDR1 is LGHDT and CDR2 is YNNKEL (reference sequence). CDR3 length: 15 amino acids. The CDR3 bases are TGTGCCAGCAGCCGCCGACTAGCGGGAGTGAACGAGCAGTACTTC. It specifies CASSRRLAGVNEQYF.

The CDR3 protein is CASSAETGKDYEQYF. The CDR3 region has the DNA TGTGCCAGCAGCGCCGAGACAGGGAAGGACTACGAGCAGTACTTC. The chain links TRBV9 to TRBJ2-7; 7 positions match TRBD1. This CDR3 region has 15 residues. Germline V gives CDR1 SGDLS, CDR2 YYNGEE. V shed 3 bases, J shed 3 bases, and the junction held 9 bases outside the gene matches. The variable domain in full, with the rest retrieved from reference TRBV9 and TRBJ2-7, is DSGVTQTPKHLITATGQRVTLRCSPRSGDLSVYWYQQSLDQGLQFLIQYYNGEERAKGNILERFSAQQFPDLHSELNLSSLELGDSALYFCASSAETGKDYEQYFGPGTRLTVT.

The J gene is TRBJ2-7, the V gene TRBV6-6; D unresolved. CDR3 length: 14 residues. In germline, CDR1 is MNHNY, CDR2 SVGAGI (reference sequence). Trimming shortened V by 5 bases and J by 3 bases, and 14 bases separated the two germline ends. The DNA for the CDR3 is TGTGCCAGCAGTCGAACCCCGACTGGCTACGAGCAGTACTTC. This encodes CASSRTPTGYEQYF.

The chain couples TRBV30 to TRBJ2-1; D ambiguous. Trimming stripped 4 bases from V and 3 bases from J, with 22 bases between. The CDR3 runs to 17 residues. Germline V gene data show CDR1 as GTSNPN and CDR2 as SVGIG (reference sequence). The chain's CDR3 is CAWTHLGASKNYNEQFF. In DNA form, the CDR3 reads TGTGCCTGGACCCATCTTGGCGCTTCTAAGAACTACAATGAGCAGTTCTTC.

This chain joins TRBV19 and TRBJ2-3; no reliable D call. V dropped 5 bases and J dropped 1 base, with 7 bases sitting between them. Germline V gene lookup returns CDR1 LNHDA and CDR2 SQIVND (reference sequence). The CDR3 sequence is 13 residues long. The CDR3 DNA reads TGTGCCAGTAGTGAGTGGGGCACAGATACGCAGTATTTT. It codes for CASSEWGTDTQYF.

V and J are TRBV12-3 or TRBV12-4 and TRBJ2-7; the D is unclear. V gave up 5 bases and J gave up 0 bases, with 8 bases separating them. The CDR3 is made up of 13 amino acids. The CDR3 here is CASSPSGSYEQYF. The CDR3 DNA reads as TGTGCCAGCAGTCCGTCGGGCTCCTACGAGCAGTACTTC.

The chain recombines TRBV12-3 or TRBV12-4 with TRBJ1-1; 8 bases line up with TRBD1. Losses at the gene ends were 6 bases for V and 1 base for J; bases not matched to a gene: 1. This CDR3 is 13 amino acids long. The CDR3 spells CASRGQANTEAFF. DNA for the CDR3: TGTGCCAGCAGGGGACAGGCGAACACTGAAGCTTTCTTT.

The chain employs TRBV5-1 and TRBJ2-7; 11 nucleotides match TRBD2. V gave up 2 bases and J gave up 3 bases; unmatched junction bases: 16. This CDR3 has 19 residues. From germline, CDR1 is SGHRS and CDR2 YFSETQ. Written as DNA, the CDR3 is TGCGCCAGCAGCTTAATCCTCCCCGGATCCGGACTAGCGGGCTACGAGCAGTACTTC. Residues: CASSLILPGSGLAGYEQYF.

The chain joins TRBV4-3 to TRBJ2-5; D is unclear. CDR3 size: 13 residues. V lost 4 bases and J lost 5, with 11 bases in between. Germline CDR1 LGHNA, CDR2 YSLEER. CDR3 loop: CASSRGNRETQYF. CDR3 nucleotides: TGCGCCAGCAGCCGCGGCAATCGGGAGACCCAGTACTTC.